One and the same sample provided the 20 T cell receptor beta chains below, sequenced in a study of blood T cells in healthy people across ages (dated by TCRdb to 2015 to 2017). Libraries came from 5' RACE. The data were produced on an Illumina HiSeq 2500. A second PCR of 7 to 11 cycles was performed with a sample-barcoded 5' primer and a J-beta primer mix. Using fastp trimming at Q25 and MiXCR clonotype assembly, TCRdb reanalyzed the public sequencing data and kept in-frame beta chains. A single entry per CDR3 protein holds the most common genes and DNA from its merged rows. The sample data list 550,000 to 800,000 distinct CDR3 sequences, and more than 20% of these were observed just once. Of the sample, roughly 3.9% falls within the top ten clones. Sequences were obtained from blood. These receptors came from a man between 65 and 85 years old in good health.

The gene calls are TRBV5-1 and TRBJ2-5; 8 bases agree with TRBD2. Judging by the DNA end, TRBJ2-1 fits better; the J call may be wrong. The CDR3 runs 16 residues. In germline, CDR1 is SGHRS, CDR2 YFSETQ. DNA of the CDR3: TGCGCCAGCAGCTTGGAACTGGCGGGAGGTGGTAATGAGCAGTTCTTC. Its translation: CASSLELAGGGNEQFF.

CDR3 loop: CASSFGGLPPETQYF. CDR3 bases: TGCGCCAGCAGCTTCGGGGGTCTCCCGCCGGAGACCCAGTACTTC. The rearrangement uses TRBV5-1 and TRBJ2-5, with D possibly matching TRBD2 (6 bases). The CDR3 is 15 residues long. V was shortened by 2 bases and J by 5 bases, with 16 bases between the two germline ends. CDR1 and CDR2 from the germline V gene are SGHRS and YFSETQ.

This clonotype has just a few counts. V and J are TRBV5-1 and TRBJ1-6, with D hard to call. With 6 bases removed from V and 6 bases from J, the gap between germline ends came to 16 bases. The CDR3 extends over 15 amino acids. Germline values: CDR1 SGHRS, CDR2 YFSETQ. Written as DNA, the CDR3 is TGCGCCAGCACCAGGACCGATTCTATTAATTCACCCCTCCACTTT. Protein sequence: CASTRTDSINSPLHF. The whole variable domain, filled in from reference TRBV5-1 and TRBJ1-6, reads KAGVTQTPRYLIKTRGQQVTLSCSPISGHRSVSWYQQTPGQGLQFLFEYFSETQRNKGNFPGRFSGRQFSNSRSEMNVSTLELGDSALYLCASTRTDSINSPLHFGNGTRLTVT.

This clonotype was seen many times. J is TRBJ2-7 and V is TRBV6-5; D is uncertain. Germline V lookup: CDR1 MNHEY, CDR2 SVGAGI. The CDR3 runs to 11 residues. Trimming stripped 10 bases from V and 3 bases from J, with 10 bases between. In DNA, the CDR3 is TGTGCCACCACCGTGGGCTACGAGCAGTACTTC. The encoded protein is CATTVGYEQYF.

The rearrangement uses TRBV20-1 and TRBJ2-7, with D possibly matching TRBD1 (6 bases). Germline V gene lookup returns CDR1 DFQATT and CDR2 SNEGSKA (reference sequence). V was clipped by 3 bases and J by 7 bases, with 13 bases between them. This CDR3 comprises 12 residues. The CDR3, as DNA: TGCAGTGCTAGCAGACAGGTCGGGGAGCAGTACTTC. This sequence encodes CSASRQVGEQYF.

This clonotype was found a few times. V and J are TRBV20-1 and TRBJ2-5, with D tentatively TRBD2 (6 bases). TRBJ2-1 explains the end of the DNA better; the J call may be wrong. There are 12 residues in the CDR3. CDR1 is DFQATT, CDR2 SNEGSKA, per germline (reference sequence). The CDR3 nucleotides read TGCAGTGCGCGGGACTGGTACAATGAGCAGTTCTTC. This encodes CSARDWYNEQFF.

The chain couples TRBV3-1 to TRBJ2-3, with TRBD2 as a possible D gene (5 bases). CDR1 LGHDT and CDR2 YNNKEL come from the germline V gene (reference sequence). Trimming pared 1 base from V and 3 bases from J, leaving 11 bases between. CDR3 length: 15 residues. This CDR3 is CASSQGPSGTDTQYF. As DNA, the CDR3 is TGTGCCAGCAGCCAAGGACCCTCGGGGACAGATACGCAGTATTTT.

In regard to this clonotype: This sequence may be a read error, since a much larger clone differs from it by one base. The rearrangement links TRBV21-1 to TRBJ2-1; the table's D call TRBD1 went unverified against the DNA. TRBV21-1 is a pseudogene segment. The CDR3 spans 13 residues. The CDR3 DNA reads as TGTGCCGGCAGCAGGACACTGTACAATGAGCAGTTCTTC. Amino acids: CAGSRTLYNEQFF.

The V gene is TRBV7-3, the J gene TRBJ1-4, with 8 bases that match TRBD1. CDR3 length: 16 residues. V was pared by 3 bases and J by 7 bases, with 10 bases of the junction left unmatched. Per germline, CDR1 SGHTA and CDR2 FQGTGA. Here the CDR3 DNA reads TGTGCCAGCAGCTTTCCCCGAGGCAGGGGGCTTGAAAAACTGTTTTTT. As protein: CASSFPRGRGLEKLFF.

This clonotype was detected a few times. The chain links TRBV4-1 to TRBJ1-4; maybe TRBD1 (5 bases). CDR3 size: 16 residues. Trimming removed 1 base at V and 3 bases at J, with 12 bases between. Germline CDR1 and CDR2: MGHRA and YSYEKL. CDR3 DNA sequence: TGCGCCAGCAGCCAAGGACAGAGGAGTGCTAATGAAAAACTGTTTTTT. It specifies CASSQGQRSANEKLFF.

The chain uses TRBV5-1 and TRBJ1-4; possibly TRBD1 for D (5 bases). With 0 bases removed from V and 2 bases from J, the gap between germline ends came to 11 bases. CDR1 and CDR2 (germline): SGHRS, YFSETQ. The CDR3 length is 16 residues. CDR3 amino acids: CASSLGDRPTNEKLFF. In DNA, the CDR3 is TGCGCCAGCAGCTTGGGGGACCGTCCTACTAATGAAAAACTGTTTTTT.

This clonotype has more than one count but fewer than ten. The chain has TRBV5-1 and TRBJ1-2; unclear D gene. Looked up from germline, CDR1 is SGHRS and CDR2 is YFSETQ. The V gene lost 0 bases and the J gene lost 4 bases, with 10 bases spanning the gap. The CDR3 runs to 14 residues. CDR3 sequence reads: CASSLAAGIYGYTF. The CDR3 region has the DNA TGCGCCAGCAGCTTGGCAGCGGGGATCTATGGCTACACCTTC. Using reference TRBV5-1 and TRBJ1-2 for the parts outside the CDR3, the full variable domain is KAGVTQTPRYLIKTRGQQVTLSCSPISGHRSVSWYQQTPGQGLQFLFEYFSETQRNKGNFPGRFSGRQFSNSRSEMNVSTLELGDSALYLCASSLAAGIYGYTFGSGTRLTVV.

The chain carries TRBV7-3 and TRBJ2-1, with 9 bases that match TRBD2. CDR1 is SGHTA and CDR2 is FQGTGA in the germline V gene. V trimming: 5 bases; J trimming: 4 bases; junction bases outside the gene matches: 6. The CDR3 spans 15 residues. The CDR3 region is CASSRVAGEYNEQFF. Here the CDR3 DNA reads TGTGCCAGCAGCCGTGTAGCGGGAGAGTACAATGAGCAGTTCTTC.

V gene TRBV20-1 combines with J gene TRBJ2-7; either TRBD1 or TRBD2 may fit D (5 bases each). Trimming removed 3 bases from V and 6 bases from J, with 15 bases in between. There are 13 residues in the CDR3. CDR1 and CDR2 from the germline V gene are DFQATT and SNEGSKA (reference sequence). CDR3 protein: CSASTGTWGEQYF. For the CDR3, the DNA is TGCAGTGCTAGTACCGGGACCTGGGGCGAGCAGTACTTC.

This clonotype was picked up a small number of times. The CDR3 coding sequence is TGTGCCAGCAGTTTTGAGAGTCTCCTCACAGATACGCAGTATTTT. This translates into CASSFESLLTDTQYF. The V and J genes are TRBV28 and TRBJ2-3, with D unclear. The ends were cut back, 3 bases at V and 2 bases at J, with 12 bases in the middle. Germline CDR1 is MDHEN and CDR2 is SYDVKM. The CDR3 extends over 15 amino acids. The variable domain in full, with the rest retrieved from reference TRBV28 and TRBJ2-3, is DVKVTQSSRYLVKRTGEKVFLECVQDMDHENMFWYRQDPGLGLRLIYFSYDVKMKEKGDIPEGYSVSREKKERFSLILESASTNQTSMYLCASSFESLLTDTQYFGPGTRLTVL.

The V and J genes are TRBV20-1 and TRBJ1-5, with D unresolved. The CDR3 loop spans 14 amino acids. From germline, CDR1 is DFQATT and CDR2 SNEGSKA (reference sequence). V shed 3 bases and J shed 2 bases, with 11 bases lying between them. The CDR3 spells CSARYVGGNQPQHF. CDR3 sequence (DNA): TGCAGTGCTAGGTATGTTGGTGGCAATCAGCCCCAGCATTTT.

This clonotype was recorded many times. This chain uses TRBV28 with TRBJ2-2, with no clear D. This CDR3 region has 13 residues. The V end was cut by 6 bases, the J end by 3 bases, with 8 bases between. Germline assignment: CDR1 MDHEN and CDR2 SYDVKM. The DNA for the CDR3 is TGTGCCAGCAGCCTCGGGCACACCGGGGAGCTGTTTTTT. Translation gives CASSLGHTGELFF.

The rearrangement joins TRBV3-1 to TRBJ2-3, with unresolved D. V lost 3 bases and J lost 6, with 13 bases in between. The CDR3 has 14 amino acids. CDR1 and CDR2 (germline): LGHDT, YNNKEL (reference sequence). CDR3 bases: TGTGCCAGCAGCCAGCCGTCTCTCCCGGATACGCAGTATTTT. It translates to CASSQPSLPDTQYF.

This clonotype was seen a handful of times. The V gene is TRBV6-2 or TRBV6-3, the J gene TRBJ1-2, with 7 bases lining up with TRBD1. In germline, CDR1 is MNHEY, CDR2 SVGEGT. The CDR3 is 13 amino acids. The V and J ends lost 9 bases and 3 bases, in that order; junction bases with no gene match: 7. The CDR3 bases are TGTGCCAGTCGACAGGGAGGGGACTATGGCTACACCTTC. Amino acids: CASRQGGDYGYTF.

This clonotype has just a few counts. The rearrangement joins TRBV7-9 to TRBJ1-2; no definite D call. The V gene's germline CDR1 is SEHNR and CDR2 FQNEAQ (reference sequence). The CDR3 extends over 13 amino acids. Deletions cut 5 bases from V and 9 bases from J, with 16 bases between. CDR3: CASSLTGDSSYTF. CDR3 nucleotides: TGTGCCAGCAGCCTGACGGGCGATAGTAGCTACACCTTC.